This passage covers 14 T cell receptor beta chains from one sample sequenced in a study of blood T cell repertoires in COVID-19. TCRdb's table, derived via immunoSEQ multiplex PCR, lists solely in-frame clones and lacks some. The table lists around 25,000 clones, 81% of them singletons. The sample was peripheral blood. All receptors come from a man between 65 and 79 years old with acute or convalescent COVID-19.

This clone was detected once. The chain carries TRBV6-4 and TRBJ2-2, with a possible D match to TRBD2 (6 bases). The CDR3 has 13 residues. Trimming stripped 6 bases from V and 1 base from J, with 6 bases between. The germline CDR1 and CDR2 sequences are MRHNA and SNTAGT. The CDR3 DNA reads TGTGCCAGCAGCGGGGGGAACACCGGGGAGCTGTTTTTT. Translated, it gives CASSGGNTGELFF.

The genes are TRBV6-2 or TRBV6-3 and TRBJ2-1; 8 bases fit TRBD2. The CDR3 has 16 amino acids. V gave up 5 bases and J gave up 1 base; unmatched junction bases: 7. Germline lookup yields CDR1 MNHEY and CDR2 SVGEGT. The chain's CDR3 is CASSPLSGKSYNEQFF. The CDR3 nucleotides are TGTGCCAGCAGTCCCCTTAGCGGGAAGTCCTACAATGAGCAGTTCTTC.

CDR3: CAVSGGTSVQETQYF. The CDR3 region has the DNA TGTGCCGTCAGCGGTGGGACTTCCGTACAAGAGACCCAGTACTTC. This chain links TRBV2 with TRBJ2-5; D may be TRBD2 (6 bases). V gave up 11 bases and J gave up 2 bases, with 21 bases separating them. CDR1 is SNHLY, CDR2 FYNNEI, per germline. This CDR3 is 15 amino acids long.

This clone has only a few counts. The chain recombines TRBV2 with TRBJ2-2, with 11 bases that match TRBD2. The V segment lost 4 bases and the J segment 4 bases; nucleotides outside the gene matches: 2. The germline V gene encodes CDR1 SNHLY and CDR2 FYNNEI. This CDR3 has 15 residues. CDR3 amino acids: CASSALAGGTGELFF. The CDR3 DNA sequence: TGTGCCAGCAGTGCGCTAGCGGGAGGCACCGGGGAGCTGTTTTTT.

The rearrangement uses TRBV24-1 and TRBJ2-3; D not resolved. The CDR3 extends over 16 amino acids. Germline V lookup: CDR1 KGHDR, CDR2 SFDVKD. V was clipped by 3 bases and J by 2 bases, with 14 bases between them. CDR3 DNA sequence: TGTGCCACCAGTGATGGTCTAGGCCCGAACACAGATACGCAGTATTTT. Its protein is CATSDGLGPNTDTQYF.

The chain carries TRBV27 and TRBJ2-7, with 12 bases fitting TRBD1. CDR3 length equals 18 residues. With 2 bases clipped from V and 5 bases from J, the junction kept 13 bases outside the gene matches. CDR1 and CDR2 from the germline V gene are MNHEY and SMNVEV (reference sequence). The CDR3 DNA reads as TGTGCCAGCAGTTTACTAGGATCCGGGACAGGGGGCTTAGACGAGCAGTACTTC. The encoded protein is CASSLLGSGTGGLDEQYF.

The genes are TRBV5-1 and TRBJ1-3; TRBD1 matches at 8 bases. The J segment lost 5 bases and the V segment lost 4 bases, leaving 8 bases of the junction unmatched. Looked up from germline, CDR1 is SGHRS and CDR2 is YFSETQ. The CDR3 consists of 15 residues. CDR3 region: CASSKTGVERNTIYF. The CDR3 DNA follows: TGCGCCAGCAGCAAGACAGGGGTTGAGCGAAACACCATATATTTT.

The V call is TRBV30, the J call TRBJ2-1, with 9 bases that match TRBD2. The CDR3 contains 15 residues. After removal of 2 bases from V and 3 bases from J, the junction contained 5 bases not matched to a gene. Germline V lookup: CDR1 GTSNPN, CDR2 SVGIG (reference sequence). The CDR3 is CAWSSGGTHYNEQFF. The CDR3 DNA reads as TGTGCCTGGAGTAGCGGGGGGACCCACTACAATGAGCAGTTCTTC. The complete variable domain, with remaining parts taken from reference TRBV30 and TRBJ2-1, reads SQTIHQWPATLVQPVGSPLSLECTVEGTSNPNLYWYRQAAGRGLQLLFYSVGIGQISSEVPQNLSASRPQDRQFILSSKKLLLSDSGFYLCAWSSGGTHYNEQFFGPGTRLTVL.

This clone came up once. The V call is TRBV6-1, the J call TRBJ1-4, with unresolved D. The V end was cut by 5 bases, the J end by 3 bases, with 4 bases between. The CDR3 sequence is 12 residues long. Germline CDR1 MNHNS, CDR2 SASEGT. The CDR3 DNA is TGTGCCAGCAGTCCCTCTAATGAAAAACTGTTTTTT. Translation gives CASSPSNEKLFF.

The rearrangement uses TRBV18 and TRBJ2-6; a weak D match, TRBD1 (6 bases). The CDR3 loop spans 18 amino acids. Germline CDR1 KGHSH, CDR2 LQKENI. V shed 1 base and J shed 0 bases, with 13 bases lying between them. The DNA for the CDR3 is TGTGCCAGCTCACCACAGCGACAGGCTACCTCTGGGGCCAACGTCCTGACTTTC. Its protein is CASSPQRQATSGANVLTF. Based on the CDR3 plus reference TRBV18 and TRBJ2-6, the full variable domain is NAGVMQNPRHLVRRRGQEARLRCSPMKGHSHVYWYRQLPEEGLKFMVYLQKENIIDESGMPKERFSAEFPKEGPSILRIQQVVRGDSAAYFCASSPQRQATSGANVLTFGAGSRLTVL.

The chain recombines TRBV11-3 with TRBJ2-7; TRBD1 matches at 7 bases. Germline V gives CDR1 SGHNT, CDR2 YENEEA. CDR3 length: 15 residues. Trimming took 1 base from V and 3 from J; bases not matched to a gene: 6. CDR3 residues: CASSLATGVGYEQYF. The CDR3 DNA reads as TGTGCCAGCAGCTTAGCAACAGGGGTGGGCTACGAGCAGTACTTC.

The V and J genes are TRBV18 and TRBJ1-1; 9 bases match TRBD1. The CDR3 contains 14 residues. Germline CDR1 KGHSH, CDR2 LQKENI. V lost 4 bases and J lost 7; bases outside the gene matches: 7. The CDR3 DNA reads TGTGCCAGCTCACAGGGACAGGGATTGGGTGAAGCTTTCTTT. It specifies CASSQGQGLGEAFF.

The chain uses TRBV14 and TRBJ2-3; a possible D gene is TRBD2 (5 bases). Deletions cut 4 bases from V and 3 bases from J, with 20 bases between. Germline CDR1 and CDR2: SGHDN and FVKESK. This CDR3 has 17 amino acids. The CDR3 nucleotides read TGTGCCAGCAGCCCTAGGGAATCCCGCTGGAGGACAGATACGCAGTATTTT. Translation: CASSPRESRWRTDTQYF.

The chain uses TRBV5-1 and TRBJ1-2; TRBD1 is a possible D gene (6 bases). V was clipped by 0 bases and J by 6 bases, with 6 bases between them. The germline V gene encodes CDR1 SGHRS and CDR2 YFSETQ. This CDR3 region has 12 residues. CDR3 nucleotide sequence: TGCGCCAGCAGCTTGGGGGGGCATGGCTACACCTTC. Translating gives CASSLGGHGYTF.